Reported below is one T cell receptor (beta chain). In this sample, this clone turned up many times. It has no known antigen specificity. The read finishes 3 residues shy of the CDR3 end, and the germline J gene is used to complete it. V ends up 2 bases short and J 6 bases short, with an unmatched junction base count of 4. For CDR1 and CDR2, the germline V gene lists SGHRS and YFSETQ. Its CDR3 holds 14 amino acids, cysteine through phenylalanine. Only the CDR3 bases that were read are kept: 33 of them, in frame from base 1. CVID samples and control samples contributed equivalent amounts of genomic DNA as sequencing input. For every sample, a 60 bp segment covering the rearranged TCRbeta CDR3 region was amplified and then sequenced. The immunoSEQ assay, a bias-corrected multiplex PCR combined with high-throughput sequencing, was used to amplify TCRbeta. The paper's processing steps were these. Each unique nucleotide sequence was treated as a clone and annotated with V, D and J genes, copy number and frequency. Sequences were labeled productive if in frame, and non-productive if out of frame or containing stop codons. As previously described, Shannon's entropy was used to calculate clonality. The predicted amino acid sequences of productive clones were used to derive the mean CDR3 Kyte-Doolittle hydropathy. The R hclust function was used to hierarchically cluster scaled V gene usage with Manhattan distance and complete linkage. Clone sharing by CDR3 amino acid sequence was assessed by resampling 12 repertoires per group over 100 rounds. The repertoires were searched for 70 published EBV-specific and fewer than 250 published CMV-specific TCRbeta sequences. Two CVID samples yielding fewer than 10,000 sequences were excluded from analysis, leaving under 45 CVID repertoires. TCRdb obtained this table from immuneACCESS and retained in-frame rearrangements with V and J assigned. These tables miss some clones; where compared with another copy, unresolved V genes account for less than half of the shortfall, and the remainder is unexplained. V, J and clone size are taken as reported in that table, and D and trimming were inferred from the DNA itself. With 25,000 to 35,000 clones recorded, this sample contains no clone counted only once. The top ten constitute roughly 3.2% of the sample.

This entry belongs to a study of T cell clonality in common variable immunodeficiency (dated by TCRdb to about 2015). Standard criteria, namely reduction of serum IgG, IgA and/or IgM below the normal range together with specific antibody deficiency, were applied for the diagnosis of CVID. There were under 50 subjects in the CVID group (approximately 15 female and 30 or so male), ranging in age from about 8 to 70 years, with a mean age of 40. Predominantly Caucasian heritage was noted among both the CVID patients and the healthy controls. All CVID subjects had received replacement immunoglobulin therapy for at least one year at the time of study participation. At the time of blood collection, no CVID subject was ill or was being treated with immunomodulatory or immunosuppressive medication. Heparinized peripheral whole blood samples of roughly 5 to 9 ml were obtained from each donor. TCRbeta CDR3 repertoires were sequenced from genomic DNA of adults with common variable immune deficiency (CVID) and healthy adult controls. Diluted blood was density-centrifuged over Hypaque 1077 or Ficoll-Paque to isolate peripheral blood mononuclear cells. Genomic DNA was obtained from unsorted mononuclear cells through either Qiagen column purification or a centrifugation-based method.

Broad study findings and their caveats: Healthy controls shared more TCRbeta clones with each other than CVID subjects shared among themselves (p < 0.0001). Fewer deletions and N-nucleotide insertions were reportedly observed in CVID TCRbeta sequences, and highly modified clones with 13 or more V deletions were reportedly absent from CVID TCRbeta sequences. The authors noted that sequencing repertoires of T cell subpopulations would be needed to clarify what caused the increased clonality in CVID. TCRbeta clonality was higher in CVID subjects than in healthy controls (t-test p = 0.018), and the increase was most characteristic of about a third of subjects. Patient heterogeneity within the CVID cohort put limits on correlating repertoire features with clinical complications. Even though DNA input was the same, control samples had an average of about 90,000 unique sequences each, compared with 30,000 to 40,000 in CVID samples.

The chain joins TRBV5-1 to TRBJ2-3; 9 of the junction bases match TRBD1. What was sequenced was peripheral blood mononuclear cells. The sequence was collected from a human donor with common variable immunodeficiency. Partial CDR3 DNA: TGCGCCAGCAGCTTACAGGGGGCGCCCGATACG. Its protein product is CASSLQGAPDT. The full CDR3 protein reads CASSLQGAPDTQYF.